This T cell receptor (beta chain) came from a study of graft-versus-host responses after intestinal transplantation. On this clone itself: No antigen is known for it.

Germline assignment: CDR1 SGHTA and CDR2 FQGNSA. V was pared by 1 base and J by 0 bases, with 10 bases between. The CDR3 is 17 residues long. The protocol was immunoSEQ multiplex PCR, while the TCRdb copy is restricted to in-frame clones and leaves out a portion. The repertoire holds some 84,000 clones, about four fifths seen once, with 0.75% to 0.85% in the top ten. The sequences come from unstimulated CD4+ T cells sorted from spleen or lymph node cells, collected before intestinal transplant. This sequence was found in a human donor who received an intestinal transplant. The rearrangement uses TRBV7-2 and TRBJ2-6; tentative D call: TRBD2 (5 bases). The CDR3 loop is CASSLVMGSSGANVLTF. The CDR3, as DNA: TGTGCCAGCAGCTTAGTAATGGGGAGCTCTGGGGCCAACGTCCTGACTTTC.